One and the same sample provided the 17 T cell receptor beta chains below, sequenced in a study of cytomegalovirus exposure and HLA in healthy donors. The PCR contained 60 Vbeta and 13 Jbeta primers. Generated by immunoSEQ multiplex PCR, the TCRdb table keeps only in-frame clones and is missing some. The table lists approximately 110,000 clones. The sample taken for sequencing was PBMCs. The receptors derive from a man between 25 and 39 years old in good health and CMV-seronegative.

The chain has TRBV21-1 and TRBJ2-5; TRBD1 was called by the table and not checked on the DNA. TRBV21-1 is listed as a pseudogene. The CDR3 sequence is 15 residues long. CDR3 nucleotides: TGTGCCAGCAGCAAAGGGACAGGGGGACGAGAGACCCAGTACTTC. This sequence encodes CASSKGTGGRETQYF.

This sequence joins TRBV7-3 and TRBJ2-3; TRBD1 agrees at 7 bases. The CDR3 runs to 13 residues. Germline V CDR1 and CDR2: SGHTA, FQGTGA. The ends lost 5 bases at V and 6 bases at J; junction bases unmatched: 5. CDR3 nucleotides: TGTGCCAGCAGCCCTACAGGGGAGGATACGCAGTATTTT. Translated, it gives CASSPTGEDTQYF.

The chain joins TRBV28 to TRBJ2-7; D uncertain. Germline V lookup: CDR1 MDHEN, CDR2 SYDVKM. Between the trimmed V and J ends, which lost 2 bases and 2 bases, there was a span of 13 bases. The CDR3 runs to 15 residues. Here the CDR3 DNA reads TGTGCCAGCAGTTTAAATGCCCTTAGAACCTACGAGCAGTACTTC. This codes for CASSLNALRTYEQYF.

J is TRBJ2-1 and V is TRBV5-4; maybe TRBD2 (5 bases). This CDR3 contains 18 residues. V gave up 1 base and J gave up 8 bases, with 25 bases separating them. CDR1 and CDR2 (germline): SGHNT, YYREEE (reference sequence). The CDR3 nucleotides read TGTGCCAGCAGCTTGAGCCGCCTAGCAATTGTAGGGTCCCATGAGCAGTTCTTC. Residues: CASSLSRLAIVGSHEQFF. Combining the CDR3 with reference TRBV5-4 and TRBJ2-1 gives the whole variable domain ETGVTQSPTHLIKTRGQQVTLRCSSQSGHNTVSWYQQALGQGPQFIFQYYREEENGRGNFPPRFSGLQFPNYSSELNVNALELDDSALYLCASSLSRLAIVGSHEQFFGPGTRLTVL.

The V and J genes are TRBV30 and TRBJ2-3; the match to TRBD2 covers 10 bases. Germline V gene lookup returns CDR1 GTSNPN and CDR2 SVGIG (reference sequence). V gave up 5 bases and J gave up 0 bases; unmatched junction bases: 11. There are 17 residues in the CDR3. The CDR3: CAWDLAGEYGSTDTQYF. DNA for the CDR3: TGTGCCTGGGATCTAGCGGGAGAATATGGTAGCACAGATACGCAGTATTTT.

The chain has TRBV15 and TRBJ1-2, with D maybe TRBD1 (6 bases). The CDR3 loop spans 18 amino acids. Looked up from germline, CDR1 is LNHNV and CDR2 is YYDKDF (reference sequence). The V end lost 2 bases, the J end lost 0 bases, and 19 bases lay between the germline ends. The CDR3 here is CATSRLGGGWLTNYGYTF. CDR3 nucleotides: TGTGCCACCAGCAGACTAGGGGGTGGATGGTTGACTAACTATGGCTACACCTTC. Using reference TRBV15 and TRBJ1-2 for the parts outside the CDR3, the full variable domain is DAMVIQNPRYQVTQFGKPVTLSCSQTLNHNVMYWYQQKSSQAPKLLFHYYDKDFNNEADTPDNFQSRRPNTSFCFLDIRSPGLGDTAMYLCATSRLGGGWLTNYGYTFGSGTRLTVV.

The V and J genes are TRBV7-9 and TRBJ2-3, with D unclear. Trimming took off 1 base at V and 1 base at J, with 15 bases between the two ends. The germline V gene has CDR1 SEHNR and CDR2 FQNEAQ (reference sequence). The CDR3 runs 17 residues. The CDR3 DNA reads as TGTGCCAGCAGCTTAGGTCCGGAGATCTACGGCACAGATACGCAGTATTTT. This encodes CASSLGPEIYGTDTQYF.

V usage is TRBV5-6 and J usage is TRBJ2-1; TRBD2 matches 8 bases. The CDR3 has 13 amino acids. The germline CDR1 and CDR2 sequences are SGHDT and YYEEEE. After removal of 2 bases from V and 7 bases from J, the junction contained 2 bases not matched to a gene. CDR3 in amino acids: CASSFREGNEQFF. In DNA, the CDR3 is TGTGCCAGCAGCTTTCGGGAGGGAAATGAGCAGTTCTTC.

The CDR3 coding sequence is TGTGCCAGCAGACCAGGGGGCACGTACGAGCAGTACTTC. It specifies CASRPGGTYEQYF. This chain connects TRBV2 to TRBJ2-7, with 8 bases fitting TRBD1. From germline, CDR1 is SNHLY and CDR2 FYNNEI. CDR3 length equals 13 residues. With V trimmed by 6 bases and J by 4 bases, 5 bases remained unmatched.

This sequence joins TRBV15 and TRBJ1-3; TRBD1 agrees at 9 bases. V was clipped by 3 bases and J by 8 bases; unmatched bases: 11. The CDR3 has 16 amino acids. In germline, CDR1 is LNHNV, CDR2 YYDKDF (reference sequence). CDR3 sequence: CATSRSSGTGRDTIYF. CDR3 in DNA: TGTGCCACCAGCAGGTCGTCCGGGACAGGGAGGGACACCATATATTTT. Filled out from reference TRBV15 and TRBJ1-3, the complete variable domain reads DAMVIQNPRYQVTQFGKPVTLSCSQTLNHNVMYWYQQKSSQAPKLLFHYYDKDFNNEADTPDNFQSRRPNTSFCFLDIRSPGLGDTAMYLCATSRSSGTGRDTIYFGEGSWLTVV.

The chain carries TRBV7-6 and TRBJ1-4; a possible D gene is TRBD1 (5 bases). CDR3 length: 14 amino acids. Trimming removed 8 bases at V and 7 bases at J, with 17 bases between. The germline gives CDR1 SGHVS, CDR2 FNYEAQ. CDR3 nucleotide sequence: TGTGCCAGCGGTGATACAGGCGAGACTGAAAAACTGTTTTTT. Protein: CASGDTGETEKLFF.

The chain is built from TRBV27 and TRBJ1-3; D perhaps matches TRBD1 (5 bases). The ends were cut back, 5 bases at V and 4 bases at J, with 15 bases in the middle. Germline assignment: CDR1 MNHEY and CDR2 SMNVEV (reference sequence). This CDR3 region has 15 residues. CDR3 amino acids: CASSVDSYSGNTIYF. For the CDR3, the DNA is TGTGCCAGCAGTGTAGACAGTTACAGCGGAAACACCATATATTTT.

This chain connects TRBV7-9 to TRBJ2-7; tentative D call: TRBD2 (6 bases). Trimming cost V 5 bases and J 0 bases, with 14 bases left between them. Germline CDR1 reads SEHNR; CDR2 reads FQNEAQ (reference sequence). The CDR3 length is 15 residues. The CDR3: CASSPRGLGSYEQYF. CDR3 DNA sequence: TGTGCCAGCAGCCCTCGGGGACTCGGCTCCTACGAGCAGTACTTC.

The chain links TRBV7-9 to TRBJ2-1; weak D call: TRBD2 (7 bases). The CDR3 is 17 residues long. The germline V gene encodes CDR1 SEHNR and CDR2 FQNEAQ (reference sequence). V was pared by 4 bases and J by 6 bases, with 22 bases between. This CDR3 reads CASSSPWRGLLVNEQFF. DNA of the CDR3: TGTGCCAGCAGCTCGCCTTGGCGGGGGCTATTGGTCAATGAGCAGTTCTTC. The complete variable domain, with remaining parts taken from reference TRBV7-9 and TRBJ2-1, reads DTGVSQNPRHKITKRGQNVTFRCDPISEHNRLYWYRQTLGQGPEFLTYFQNEAQLEKSRLLSDRFSAERPKGSFSTLEIQRTEQGDSAMYLCASSSPWRGLLVNEQFFGPGTRLTVL.

The V and J genes are TRBV29-1 and TRBJ2-6; TRBD1 agrees at 12 bases. V was clipped by 6 bases and J by 2 bases; unmatched bases: 2. Germline V gene lookup returns CDR1 SQVTM and CDR2 ANQGSEA. The CDR3 has 15 residues. CDR3 bases: TGCAGCGTAGGGGACAGGGGGCCTGGGGCCAACGTCCTGACTTTC. Residues: CSVGDRGPGANVLTF.

V and J are TRBV18 and TRBJ1-5; D possibly corresponds to TRBD1 (5 bases). The length of the CDR3 is 13 residues. CDR1 is KGHSH and CDR2 is LQKENI in the germline V gene. The V end lost 3 bases, the J end lost 5 bases, and 8 bases lay between the germline ends. CDR3 sequence reads: CASSPGLDQPQHF. CDR3 coding DNA: TGTGCCAGCTCACCGGGGCTGGATCAGCCCCAGCATTTT.

This chain connects TRBV10-3 to TRBJ1-6, with D perhaps TRBD1 (6 bases). The CDR3 has 15 amino acids. Looked up from germline, CDR1 is ENHRY and CDR2 is SYGVKD. V dropped 3 bases and J dropped 8 bases, with 14 bases sitting between them. CDR3 in DNA: TGTGCCATCAGTGAATGGGGCAGGGGAGATTCACCCCTCCACTTT. Translating it yields CAISEWGRGDSPLHF.